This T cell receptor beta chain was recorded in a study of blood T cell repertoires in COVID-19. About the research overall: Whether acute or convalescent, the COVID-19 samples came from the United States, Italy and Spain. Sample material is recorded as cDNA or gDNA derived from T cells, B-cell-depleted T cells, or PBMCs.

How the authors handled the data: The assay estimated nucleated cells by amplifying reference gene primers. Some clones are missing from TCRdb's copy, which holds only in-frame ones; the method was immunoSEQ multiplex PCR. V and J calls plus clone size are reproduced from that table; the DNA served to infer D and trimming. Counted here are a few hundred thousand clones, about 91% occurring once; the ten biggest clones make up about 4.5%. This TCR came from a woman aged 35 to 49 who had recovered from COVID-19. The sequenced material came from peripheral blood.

The CDR3 DNA reads as TGTGCCAGCAGCCAAGAAGCGGGGGTACAAGAGACCCAGTACTTC. This codes for CASSQEAGVQETQYF. The V call is TRBV4-2, the J call TRBJ2-5, with 8 bases that match TRBD2. The CDR3 is 15 amino acids. The trim removed 0 bases at V and 2 bases at J, leaving 2 bases unmatched. CDR1 is LGHNA, CDR2 YNFKEQ, per germline.